This T cell receptor (beta chain) was retrieved from a study of early T cells in non-severe SARS-CoV-2 infection. On the study more broadly: Sequencing used unsorted whole-blood bulk RNA, so chains lack pairing.

Tagging with unique molecular identifiers was applied to individual cDNA molecules. TCRdb re-derived calls from the 5' RACE reads in MiXCR, one entry per CDR3 protein. Found here are about 67,000 distinct CDR3 sequences, more than 9% of them singletons; the top ten hold 3.5% to 4%. This clonotype was seen many times. The CDR3 is made up of 13 amino acids. V lost 2 bases, J lost 3 bases, and 8 bases lay in between. The TCR sequence derives from an adult who was a healthcare worker with PCR-confirmed SARS-CoV-2 infection or an uninfected control (not recorded which). The rearrangement links TRBV12-3 or TRBV12-4 to TRBJ2-7, with D unresolved. Sequences were obtained from whole blood. CDR3 protein: CASSLTAVYEQYF. DNA for the CDR3: TGTGCCAGCAGTTTAACGGCGGTCTACGAGCAGTACTTC.